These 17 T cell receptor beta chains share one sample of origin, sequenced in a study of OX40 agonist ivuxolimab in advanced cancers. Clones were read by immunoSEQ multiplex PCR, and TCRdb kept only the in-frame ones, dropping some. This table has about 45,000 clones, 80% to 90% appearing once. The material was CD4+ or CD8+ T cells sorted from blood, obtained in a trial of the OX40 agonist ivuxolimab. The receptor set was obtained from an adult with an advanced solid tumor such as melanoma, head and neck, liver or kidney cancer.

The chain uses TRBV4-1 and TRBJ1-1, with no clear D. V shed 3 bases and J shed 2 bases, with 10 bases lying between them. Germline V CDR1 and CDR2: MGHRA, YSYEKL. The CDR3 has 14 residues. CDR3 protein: CASSQIEGNTEAFF. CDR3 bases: TGCGCCAGCAGCCAGATAGAGGGAAACACTGAAGCTTTCTTT.

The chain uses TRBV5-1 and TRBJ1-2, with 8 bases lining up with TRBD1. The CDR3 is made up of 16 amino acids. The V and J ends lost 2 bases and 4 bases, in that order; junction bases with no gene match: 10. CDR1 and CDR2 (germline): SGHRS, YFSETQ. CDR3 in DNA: TGCGCCAGCAGCTTAAACATCAGGGGGCTCCCCTATGGCTACACCTTC. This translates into CASSLNIRGLPYGYTF.

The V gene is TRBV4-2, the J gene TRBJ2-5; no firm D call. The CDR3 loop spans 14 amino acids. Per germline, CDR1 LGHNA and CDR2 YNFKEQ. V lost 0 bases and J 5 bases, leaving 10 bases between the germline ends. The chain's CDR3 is CASSQDPGHETQYF. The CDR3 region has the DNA TGTGCCAGCAGCCAAGATCCAGGCCATGAGACCCAGTACTTC.

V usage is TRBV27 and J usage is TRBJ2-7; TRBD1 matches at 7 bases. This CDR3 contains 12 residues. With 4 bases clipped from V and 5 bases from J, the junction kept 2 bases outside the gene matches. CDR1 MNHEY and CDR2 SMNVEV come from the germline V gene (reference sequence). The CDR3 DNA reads TGTGCCAGCAGTTACACAGGGGACGAGCAGTACTTC. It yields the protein CASSYTGDEQYF.

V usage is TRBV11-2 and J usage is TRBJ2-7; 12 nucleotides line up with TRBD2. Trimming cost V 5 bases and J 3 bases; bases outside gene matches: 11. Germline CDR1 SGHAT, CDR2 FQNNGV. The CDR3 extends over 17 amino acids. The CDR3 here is CASSHTSGGPGDYEQYF. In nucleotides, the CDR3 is TGTGCCAGCAGCCACACTAGCGGGGGGCCCGGAGACTACGAGCAGTACTTC.

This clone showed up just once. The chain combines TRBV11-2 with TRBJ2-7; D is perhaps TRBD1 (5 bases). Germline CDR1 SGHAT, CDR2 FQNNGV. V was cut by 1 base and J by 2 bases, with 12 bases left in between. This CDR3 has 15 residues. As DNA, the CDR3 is TGTGCCAGCAGCTTAGCCCAGGGCACTACCTACGAGCAGTACTTC. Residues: CASSLAQGTTYEQYF.

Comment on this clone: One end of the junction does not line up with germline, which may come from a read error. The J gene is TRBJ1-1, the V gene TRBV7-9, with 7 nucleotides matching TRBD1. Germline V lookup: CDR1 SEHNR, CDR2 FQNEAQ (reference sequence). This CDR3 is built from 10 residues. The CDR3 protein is CASSITGASF. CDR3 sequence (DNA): TGTGCCAGCAGCATCACAGGGGCCTCATTT.

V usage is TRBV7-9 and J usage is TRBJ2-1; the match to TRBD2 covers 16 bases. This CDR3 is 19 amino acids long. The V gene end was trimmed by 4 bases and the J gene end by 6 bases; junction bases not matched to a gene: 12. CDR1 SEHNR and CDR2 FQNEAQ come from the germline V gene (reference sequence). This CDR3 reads CASSSRGLAGGLPVNEQFF. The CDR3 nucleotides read TGTGCCAGCAGCTCCAGGGGACTAGCGGGGGGGCTTCCCGTCAATGAGCAGTTCTTC.

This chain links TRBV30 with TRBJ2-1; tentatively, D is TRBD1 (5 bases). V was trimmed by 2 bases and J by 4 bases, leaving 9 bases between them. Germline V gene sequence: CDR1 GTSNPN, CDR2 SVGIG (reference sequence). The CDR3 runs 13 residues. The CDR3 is CAWSPDRYNEQFF. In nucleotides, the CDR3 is TGTGCCTGGAGTCCCGACAGATACAATGAGCAGTTCTTC.

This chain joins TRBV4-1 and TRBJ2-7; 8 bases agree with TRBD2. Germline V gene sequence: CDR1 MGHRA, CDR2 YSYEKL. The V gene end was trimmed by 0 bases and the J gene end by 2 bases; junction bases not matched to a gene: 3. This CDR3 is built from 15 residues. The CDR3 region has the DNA TGCGCCAGCAGCCAAGACCCGCGGGGGGCCTACGAGCAGTACTTC. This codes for CASSQDPRGAYEQYF.

The CDR3 spells CASATGVTLNTYNEQFF. CDR3 nucleotides: TGTGCCAGCGCTACAGGGGTCACACTCAACACCTACAATGAGCAGTTCTTC. The V and J genes are TRBV18 and TRBJ2-1, with TRBD1 identical over 7 bases. V shed 8 bases and J 2 bases; nucleotides not matched to a gene: 15. The germline gives CDR1 KGHSH, CDR2 LQKENI. The CDR3 is 17 residues long.

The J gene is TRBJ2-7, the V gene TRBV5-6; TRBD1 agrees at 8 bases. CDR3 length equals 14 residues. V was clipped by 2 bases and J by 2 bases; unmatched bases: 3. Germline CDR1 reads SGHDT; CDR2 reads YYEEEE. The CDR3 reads CASSFRTGPYEQYF. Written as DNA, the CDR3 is TGTGCCAGCAGCTTCCGGACAGGGCCCTACGAGCAGTACTTC.

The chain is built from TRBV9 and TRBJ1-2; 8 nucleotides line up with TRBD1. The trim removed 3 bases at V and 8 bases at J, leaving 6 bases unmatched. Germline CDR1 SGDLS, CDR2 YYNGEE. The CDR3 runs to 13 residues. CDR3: CASSDRTGHGYTF. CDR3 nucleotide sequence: TGTGCCAGCAGCGACAGGACAGGGCACGGCTACACCTTC.

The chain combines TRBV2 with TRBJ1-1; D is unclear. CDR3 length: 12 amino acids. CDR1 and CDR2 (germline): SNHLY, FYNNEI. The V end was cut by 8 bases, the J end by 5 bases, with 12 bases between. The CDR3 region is CASHGGRTEAFF. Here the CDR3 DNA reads TGTGCCAGCCACGGAGGAAGGACTGAAGCTTTCTTT.

CDR3 region: CASSFRPYPTEAFF. Written as DNA, the CDR3 is TGTGCCAGCAGCTTTCGACCCTACCCGACTGAAGCTTTCTTT. The V and J genes are TRBV7-2 and TRBJ1-1; D unresolved. Germline V lookup: CDR1 SGHTA, CDR2 FQGNSA. Trimming cost V 3 bases and J 5 bases, with 13 bases left between them. This CDR3 has 14 residues.

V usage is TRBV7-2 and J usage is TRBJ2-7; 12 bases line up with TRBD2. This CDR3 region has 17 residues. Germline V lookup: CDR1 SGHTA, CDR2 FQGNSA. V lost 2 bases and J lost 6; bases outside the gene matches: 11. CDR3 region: CASSLREGASGRGEQYF. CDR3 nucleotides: TGTGCCAGCAGCTTACGGGAAGGCGCTAGCGGGAGGGGCGAGCAGTACTTC.

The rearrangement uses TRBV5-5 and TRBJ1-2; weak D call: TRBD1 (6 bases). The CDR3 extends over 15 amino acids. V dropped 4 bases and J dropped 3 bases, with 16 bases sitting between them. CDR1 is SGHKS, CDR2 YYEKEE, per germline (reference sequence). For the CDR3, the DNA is TGTGCCAGCAGCCTACGACAGGTTCGGGACTATGGCTACACCTTC. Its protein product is CASSLRQVRDYGYTF.